These 18 T cell receptor beta chains were sequenced from one sample in a study of T cells in Graves' hyperthyroidism and ophthalmopathy (dated by TCRdb to between 2018 and 2020). Preparation of the library involved multiplex PCR. This sample was sequenced with an Illumina HiSeq 2000. Amplification of TCR beta CDR3 regions was carried out from RNA transcripts. For the first round of RT-PCR on the TCR CDR3, the HTBI primer set was used together with the Qiagen OneStep RT-PCR kit. TCRdb handled the public reads itself, with Q25 trimming in fastp and clone calling in MiXCR, and kept productive beta chains. Merged by CDR3 protein, the rows form single entries marked with the most common genes and DNA. For this sample the table gives under 350,000 distinct CDR3 sequences, of which 21% were detected only once. The ten largest clones add up to about 50% of the sample. Sequencing used blood. These receptors were collected from a woman aged 50 to 60 with Graves' hyperthyroidism.

V and J are TRBV5-4 and TRBJ2-6, with D uncertain. This CDR3 comprises 19 residues. Trimming took 0 bases from V and 0 from J, leaving 16 bases between them. Germline values: CDR1 SGHNT, CDR2 YYREEE (reference sequence). The CDR3 DNA sequence: TGTGCCAGCAGCTTGGCCGAAGGCAGGTATTACTCTGGGGCCAACGTCCTGACTTTC. It is translated as CASSLAEGRYYSGANVLTF.

This clonotype was detected ten times or more. The chain joins TRBV5-1 to TRBJ2-3; 8 bases fit TRBD2. This CDR3 contains 15 residues. The J segment lost 5 bases and the V segment lost 5 bases, leaving 10 bases of the junction unmatched. The germline CDR1 and CDR2 sequences are SGHRS and YFSETQ. This chain's CDR3 is CASSPAGGRGDTQYF. CDR3 sequence (DNA): TGCGCCAGCAGTCCGGCGGGGGGCAGGGGAGATACGCAGTATTTT.

This clonotype was detected ten times or more. V usage is TRBV3-1 and J usage is TRBJ2-4; 7 positions agree with TRBD1. The CDR3 totals 14 residues. Germline CDR1 and CDR2: LGHDT and YNNKEL (reference sequence). After removal of 2 bases from V and 3 bases from J, the junction contained 1 base not matched to a gene. CDR3 sequence reads: CASSQRTGKNIQYF. CDR3 sequence (DNA): TGTGCCAGCAGCCAACGGACAGGCAAAAACATTCAGTACTTC.

This clonotype came up many times. The chain recombines TRBV20-1 with TRBJ2-1; D not resolved. V gave up 3 bases and J gave up 8 bases, with 5 bases separating them. CDR3 length equals 10 residues. Germline assignment: CDR1 DFQATT and CDR2 SNEGSKA (reference sequence). In nucleotides, the CDR3 is TGCAGTGCTAGTCCCTATGAGCAGTTCTTC. Translation gives CSASPYEQFF.

This clonotype has ten or more counts. The J gene is TRBJ2-1, the V gene TRBV30; D may be TRBD2 (6 bases). Germline V lookup: CDR1 GTSNPN, CDR2 SVGIG (reference sequence). This CDR3 region has 14 residues. The V and J ends lost 4 bases and 4 bases respectively, with 14 bases between them. The CDR3 protein is CAWKGGTGYNEQFF. Written as DNA, the CDR3 is TGTGCCTGGAAAGGCGGGACGGGTTACAATGAGCAGTTCTTC.

This clonotype was detected many times. This chain joins TRBV28 and TRBJ1-1; 7 bases match TRBD1. Germline CDR1 and CDR2: MDHEN and SYDVKM. CDR3 length: 12 amino acids. V was pared by 10 bases and J by 5 bases, with 7 bases of the junction left unmatched. CDR3 DNA: TGTGCCACCGACAGGGCGCGGACTGAAGCTTTCTTT. It translates to CATDRARTEAFF.

In its sample, this clonotype was seen many times. The gene calls are TRBV28 and TRBJ2-7; 11 nucleotides align to TRBD1. The V gene end was trimmed by 6 bases and the J gene end by 0 bases; junction bases not matched to a gene: 10. The germline V gene has CDR1 MDHEN and CDR2 SYDVKM. The CDR3 runs to 17 residues. The CDR3 DNA is TGTGCCAGCAGAAAAAGGGACAGGGGGACCCCCTCCTACGAGCAGTACTTC. It translates to CASRKRDRGTPSYEQYF.

About this clonotype: A read error may explain this, as a much larger clone is one base away. The rearrangement links TRBV28 to TRBJ1-1, with D maybe TRBD1 (6 bases). The germline V and J ends were trimmed by 5 bases and 3 bases, with 16 bases remaining between them. CDR3 length: 15 amino acids. Germline CDR1 and CDR2: MDHEN and SYDVKM. CDR3 sequence reads: CASSPYQGLDTEAFF. The CDR3 nucleotides are TGTGCCAGCAGTCCCTATCAGGGGCTGGACACTGAAGCTTTCTTT.

In this sample, this clonotype turned up many times. The chain links TRBV7-9 to TRBJ2-1; 9 positions match TRBD2. Trimming took 6 bases from V and 6 from J; bases not matched to a gene: 6. CDR3 length: 14 residues. Germline V gives CDR1 SEHNR, CDR2 FQNEAQ (reference sequence). This CDR3 is CASRVAGEPNEQFF. The CDR3 DNA reads TGTGCCAGCAGGGTAGCGGGGGAGCCCAATGAGCAGTTCTTC.

The sample holds many counts of this clonotype. The genes are TRBV2 and TRBJ1-5, with a possible D match to TRBD1 (6 bases). CDR1 is SNHLY, CDR2 FYNNEI, per germline. The CDR3 has 13 residues. Trimming took off 4 bases at V and 6 bases at J, with 10 bases between the two ends. CDR3 in amino acids: CASSVGGSQPQHF. CDR3 in DNA: TGTGCCAGCAGTGTTGGGGGCAGTCAGCCCCAGCATTTT. Together with reference TRBV2 and TRBJ1-5, the CDR3 gives the full variable domain: EPEVTQTPSHQVTQMGQEVILRCVPISNHLYFYWYRQILGQKVEFLVSFYNNEISEKSEIFDDQFSVERPDGSNFTLKIRSTKLEDSAMYFCASSVGGSQPQHFGDGTRLSIL.

In this sample, this clonotype turned up once. This chain uses TRBV20-1 with TRBJ1-1; D call uncertain. The germline V gene encodes CDR1 DFQATT and CDR2 SNEGSKA (reference sequence). Trimming left V 3 bases short and J 5 bases short, with 13 bases between. This CDR3 region has 13 residues. The CDR3 DNA follows: TGCAGTGCTAGTCAGCACCCCGTTACTGAAGCTTTCTTT. Its protein is CSASQHPVTEAFF.

The chain employs TRBV2 and TRBJ1-6; D might be TRBD1 (5 bases). Per the germline V gene, CDR1 is SNHLY and CDR2 is FYNNEI. This CDR3 has 14 residues. V gave up 4 bases and J gave up 7 bases, with 11 bases separating them. The CDR3 DNA reads as TGTGCCAGCAGTGGGGACGGCGAGAATTCACCCCTCCACTTT. Protein sequence: CASSGDGENSPLHF.

This clonotype appeared a few times. V gene TRBV5-1 combines with J gene TRBJ2-2, with D perhaps matching TRBD1 (7 bases). V was pared by 5 bases and J by 8 bases, with 19 bases between. Per germline, CDR1 SGHRS and CDR2 YFSETQ. The CDR3 consists of 15 residues. The CDR3 spells CASSLPTGTSGELFF. CDR3 in DNA: TGCGCCAGCAGTTTACCGACAGGGACTTCGGGGGAGCTGTTTTTT.

This clonotype was counted many times. The chain is built from TRBV7-2 and TRBJ2-2, with D unclear. The CDR3 loop spans 14 amino acids. V was shortened by 4 bases and J by 2 bases, with 8 bases between the two germline ends. Germline CDR1 SGHTA, CDR2 FQGNSA. The chain's CDR3 is CASSSRLNTGELFF. CDR3 bases: TGTGCCAGCAGCTCAAGACTCAACACCGGGGAGCTGTTTTTT.

V usage is TRBV19 and J usage is TRBJ2-6; 7 bases are a match to TRBD1. Trimming at V came to 7 bases and at J to 4 bases, leaving 7 bases not matched to a gene. The CDR3 is 15 amino acids. Germline V lookup: CDR1 LNHDA, CDR2 SQIVND (reference sequence). The CDR3 DNA sequence: TGTGCCAGTACTTACACAGGGGTAGGGGCCAACGTCCTGACTTTC. Its protein is CASTYTGVGANVLTF.

Worth noting for this clonotype: A read error may produce the germline difference seen at one junction end. The genes are TRBV2 and TRBJ2-5, with D perhaps assigned TRBD1 or TRBD2 (5 bases each). This CDR3 is 16 amino acids long. Germline lookup yields CDR1 SNHLY and CDR2 FYNNEI. The CDR3 bases are TGTGCCAGCAGTGAAGCAAAACAGGTCTGGGGAGAGGCCCAGTACTTC. This translates into CASSEAKQVWGEAQYF.

CDR3 protein: CASSLGDLQGAEPQHF. The CDR3, as DNA: TGCGCCAGCAGCTTGGGAGATTTACAGGGGGCCGAGCCCCAGCATTTT. This chain connects TRBV5-1 to TRBJ1-5; the match to TRBD1 covers 9 bases. Germline V gene sequence: CDR1 SGHRS, CDR2 YFSETQ. J was trimmed by 8 bases and V by 0 bases; bases with no gene match: 9. The CDR3 contains 16 residues.

The table lists this clonotype with many counts. The chain has TRBV20-1 and TRBJ1-2, with D unclear. The V gene's germline CDR1 is DFQATT and CDR2 SNEGSKA (reference sequence). Trimming pared 3 bases from V and 2 bases from J, leaving 13 bases between. The CDR3 is 14 residues long. The CDR3 loop is CSASSSRLNYGYTF. CDR3 nucleotide sequence: TGCAGTGCTAGTAGCAGCCGTTTAAACTATGGCTACACCTTC.